These T cell receptor beta chains were read from a single sample in a study of blood T cell repertoires in COVID-19. Sequenced by immunoSEQ multiplex PCR; TCRdb stores in-frame clones only, minus some. The sample shows around 150,000 clones, 70% to 90% of them seen only once. Sequences were obtained from peripheral blood. The source is a human donor in a cohort sampled during active COVID-19. Each CDR3 is given with its conserved first and last residue. The D gene is left open where the match is weak. Size values are once, few and many counts, or a class for expanded clones, and some rows have none.

>TRBV7-9|TRBD2|TRBJ2-7|few
TGTGCCAGCAGCTTAGTCCCGGCGGGGGCCTACGAGCAGTACTTC
CASSLVPAGAYEQYF
>TRBV7-3|.|TRBJ2-3|.
TGTGCCAGCAGCCCCCAGCGACTAGATACGCAGTATTTT
CASSPQRLDTQYF
>TRBV24-1|.|TRBJ1-5|.
TGTGCCACCAGTGATCCGCGGGGGGGAAATCATCAGCCCCAGCATTTT
CATSDPRGGNHQPQHF
>TRBV28|.|TRBJ2-7|.
TGTGCCAGCAGTCCCGCACGAGGGAAACTCTCCTACGAGCAGTACTTC
CASSPARGKLSYEQYF
>TRBV27|.|TRBJ1-3|.
TGTGCCAGCAGTTTCAGGGGCGGAAACACCATATATTTT
CASSFRGGNTIYF
>TRBV4-3|.|TRBJ1-2|.
TGCGCCAGCAGCCTTGTGAGCGGGGGCGCTCAGGGGGGCTACACCTTC
CASSLVSGGAQGGYTF
>TRBV6-6|.|TRBJ1-2|once
TGTGCCAGCAGCCCGGCTCAGGGCTATGGCTACACCTTC
CASSPAQGYGYTF
>TRBV30|.|TRBJ1-1|.
TGTGCCTGGGCTAAACAGGGGAACACTGAAGCTTTCTTT
CAWAKQGNTEAFF
>TRBV6-2/TRBV6-3|TRBD1|TRBJ2-7|.
TGTGCCAGCAGTTACAATGTTGGGACAGGGATCAACGAGCAGTACTTC
CASSYNVGTGINEQYF
>TRBV19|.|TRBJ2-3|.
TGTGCCAGTAGTATGGCAGGGGCCACAGATACGCAGTATTTT
CASSMAGATDTQYF
>TRBV21-1|.|TRBJ2-3|.
TGTGCCAGCAGCAAAGGACTAGCGGGCACAGATACGCAGTATTTT
CASSKGLAGTDTQYF
>TRBV3-1/TRBV3-2|TRBD2|TRBJ2-5|.
TGTGCCAGCAGCCCCGGGACTAGAATAGAGACCCAGTACTTC
CASSPGTRIETQYF
>TRBV7-2|TRBD2|TRBJ2-1|.
TGTGCCAGCAGCACGCGCGGGGGGGCCTTTGAGCAGTTCTTC
CASSTRGGAFEQFF
>TRBV10-3|TRBD1|TRBJ2-5|.
TGTGCCACCCACCGGGACAGGGGGCTACAAGAGACCCAGTACTTC
CATHRDRGLQETQYF
>TRBV5-1|TRBD1|TRBJ2-7|.
TGCGCCAGCAGCCACGGGACAGGTCGGTCCTACGAGCAGTACTTC
CASSHGTGRSYEQYF
>TRBV4-3|.|TRBJ1-5|.
TGCGCCAGCAGCCAAGAGGGGAGGGGAGGTCAGCCCCAGCATTTT
CASSQEGRGGQPQHF
>TRBV18|.|TRBJ2-1|.
TGTGCCAGCTCACCCGGGCTGAGGGAGAATGAGCAGTTCTTC
CASSPGLRENEQFF
>TRBV7-3|.|TRBJ2-3|.
TGTGCCAGCAGCCCTGGACTTGAGACAGATACGCAGTATTTT
CASSPGLETDTQYF
>TRBV11-3|TRBD2|TRBJ2-7|.
TGTGCCAGCAGCTCCCTATGGGCTAGCGGGAATGAAGGTCCATCCTACGAGCAGTACTTC
CASSSLWASGNEGPSYEQYF
>TRBV5-1|TRBD1|TRBJ1-2|.
TGCGCCAGCAGCTCGAACCCGGGACAGGGGCCCGGAGGCTACACCTTC
CASSSNPGQGPGGYTF
>TRBV14|.|TRBJ1-1|.
TGTGCCAGCAGCCAAGGGGCCGCGGGGGACGAAGCTTTCTTT
CASSQGAAGDEAFF
>TRBV9|TRBD2|TRBJ2-7|.
TGTGCCAGCAGCGTAGGGAGGGCTAGCGGATCCTACGAGCAGTACTTC
CASSVGRASGSYEQYF
>TRBV6-5|TRBD1|TRBJ2-2|many
TGTGGGGGACAGGACTTGGACACCGGGGAGCTGTTTTTT
CGGQDLDTGELFF
>TRBV6-6|.|TRBJ2-7|.
TGTGCCAGCAGTTTGGACAGCTACTCCTACGAGCAGTACTTC
CASSLDSYSYEQYF
>TRBV6-1|TRBD1|TRBJ1-1|.
TGTGCCAGCAGTGAAAGGAGACAGGGTAGAACTGAAGCTTTCTTT
CASSERRQGRTEAFF
>TRBV28|.|TRBJ1-4|.
TGTGCCAGCAGCCCTACGGTCACGCGACTGTTTTTT
CASSPTVTRLFF
>TRBV28|TRBD1|TRBJ1-3|.
TGTGCCAGCAGTTGGGACAGCGCCTCTGGAAACACCATATATTTT
CASSWDSASGNTIYF
>TRBV5-1|TRBD2|TRBJ2-7|.
TGCGCCAGCAGTCAGCGGGGGAGTTCCTACGAGCAGTACTTC
CASSQRGSSYEQYF
>TRBV11-3|TRBD2|TRBJ2-7|.
TGTGCCAGCAGCTTAGGGGGGGGAATCTCCTACGAGCAGTACTTC
CASSLGGGISYEQYF
>TRBV19|.|TRBJ2-3|.
TGTGCCAGTAGTATACAGGGGTATATGTATACGCAGTATTTT
CASSIQGYMYTQYF
>TRBV6-5|TRBD2|TRBJ2-3|.
TGTGCCAGCAGCATATCTAGCGGGAGAACAGATACGCAGTATTTT
CASSISSGRTDTQYF
>TRBV7-2|.|TRBJ2-7|.
TGTGCCAGGATCGTACGGGGGTACTTC
CARIVRGYF
>TRBV10-3|.|TRBJ2-6|.
TGTGCCATCAGGGCCTCTGGGGCCAACGTCCTGACTTTC
CAIRASGANVLTF
>TRBV19|.|TRBJ1-2|.
TGTGCCAGTAGTAACCCAGACTATGGCTACACCTTC
CASSNPDYGYTF
>TRBV14|.|TRBJ1-2|.
TGTGCCAGCAGCCGACTAGAGTATAGTGGCTACACCTTC
CASSRLEYSGYTF
>TRBV15|TRBD2|TRBJ2-1|once
TGTGCCACCAGCAGAGATCAGGGAGCGGGGGGAGACAATGAGCAGTTCTTC
CATSRDQGAGGDNEQFF
>TRBV28|TRBD2|TRBJ2-7|.
TGTGCCAGCAGCTTCGGACTAGTCGGGCAGTACTTC
CASSFGLVGQYF
>TRBV24-1|.|TRBJ1-4|.
TGTGCCACCAGTGATACCAGGGAAAAACTGTTTTTT
CATSDTREKLFF
>TRBV6-1|TRBD1|TRBJ1-5|.
TGTGCCAGCAGTGAAACAGGGGAACGGCGACAGCCCCAGCATTTT
CASSETGERRQPQHF
>TRBV11-1|.|TRBJ2-1|.
TGTGCCAGCAGCCGAGACAGTTTCTCCTACAATGAGCAGTTCTTC
CASSRDSFSYNEQFF
>TRBV5-1|.|TRBJ2-1|once
TGCGCCAGCACTCAAGGGACTGATGCCTACAATGAGCAGTTCTTC
CASTQGTDAYNEQFF
>TRBV4-1|.|TRBJ2-2|.
TGCGCCAGCAGCCAAAACACTATGAAGCCAACGAACACCGGGGAGCTGTTTTTT
CASSQNTMKPTNTGELFF